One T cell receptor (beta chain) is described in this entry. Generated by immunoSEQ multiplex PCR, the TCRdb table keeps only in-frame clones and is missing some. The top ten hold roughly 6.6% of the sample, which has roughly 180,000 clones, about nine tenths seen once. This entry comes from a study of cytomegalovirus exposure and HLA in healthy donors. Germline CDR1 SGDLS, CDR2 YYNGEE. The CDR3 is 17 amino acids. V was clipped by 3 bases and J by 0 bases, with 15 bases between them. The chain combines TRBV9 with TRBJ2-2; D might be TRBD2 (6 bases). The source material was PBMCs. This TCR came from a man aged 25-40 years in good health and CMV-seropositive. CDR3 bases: TGTGCCAGCAGCGCCCCCGGGAGACCAACGAACACCGGGGAGCTGTTTTTT. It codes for CASSAPGRPTNTGELFF.